This T cell receptor beta chain was observed in a study of blood T cell repertoires in COVID-19. Study at large: T cells, B-cell-depleted T cells, or PBMCs supplied cDNA or gDNA.

As handled by the study authors: Reference gene primer amplification gave nucleated cell count estimates. Sequenced by immunoSEQ multiplex PCR; TCRdb stores in-frame clones only, minus some. V and J calls and clone size are copied from that table; D and trimming were computed from the DNA. This table holds 100,000 to 150,000 clones, just over 70% found once. Germline V gene sequence: CDR1 MDHEN, CDR2 SYDVKM. This CDR3 contains 14 residues. Trimming took 5 bases from V and 4 from J, leaving 14 bases between them. This receptor was obtained from a human donor with acute or convalescent COVID-19. The donor label of this sample is uncertain. The V and J genes are TRBV28 and TRBJ1-2; D uncertain. Specimen: peripheral blood. CDR3 region: CASSLHAGFYGYTF. CDR3 sequence (DNA): TGTGCCAGCAGTCTTCACGCGGGGTTCTATGGCTACACCTTC.